This TCR beta chain comes out of a study of CD8 T cells in Susac syndrome. Reverse transcription used roughly 0.45 to 1 ug RNA and random hexamers. Across 54 Vbeta and 13 Jbeta, immunoSEQ multiplex PCR amplified TCR beta CDR3. Via MiXCR, TCRdb re-called the immunoSEQ multiplex PCR reads, giving one row per CDR3 protein. The sample has some 300,000 distinct CDR3 sequences; 89% are singletons. Per the germline V gene, CDR1 is SGHTA and CDR2 is FQGNSA. The CDR3 sequence is 14 residues long. The V end lost 2 bases, the J end lost 3 bases, and 10 bases lay between the germline ends. CD8+ and CD4+ blood T cells underwent TCR beta sequencing. Those who served as multiple sclerosis controls were treatment-naive patients with stable or active relapsing-remitting disease. The CD8+ and CD4+ T cells were isolated magnetically using a negative isolation approach, whereas the TEMRA cells were enriched by FACS. This clonotype was observed a handful of times.

The specimen sequenced was CD8+ T cells from PBMCs. The receptor was derived from a human donor with multiple sclerosis. The gene calls are TRBV7-2 and TRBJ2-5; no clear D. The CDR3 protein is CASSLSSFKETQYF. CDR3 in DNA: TGTGCCAGCAGCTTAAGCAGTTTTAAAGAGACCCAGTACTTC.